The clone carrying this TCR beta chain was detected only a few times. Study processing details: Estimated nucleated cell counts came from reference gene primer amplification. Repertoires were generated with immunoSEQ multiplex PCR, while TCRdb's copy carries only in-frame clones and drops some. The V and J calls and clone size are taken from that table; D and trimming were inferred from the DNA. Altogether some 150,000 clones are present, approximately 80% being singletons, with the ten largest covering 5.5% to 7%. This sample was included in a study of blood T cell repertoires in COVID-19. Study overall: Samples representing acute and convalescent COVID-19 were sourced from the United States, Italy and Spain.

The CDR3 runs 15 residues. The V gene's germline CDR1 is SNHLY and CDR2 FYNNEI. The ends were cut back, 6 bases at V and 6 bases at J, with 20 bases in the middle. Participant ages covered about 18 to 100 years across about two dozen US areas. Donors were grouped by their self-reported clinical history. The sequenced material came from PBMCs or T cells enriched from blood (not recorded which). The sequence was collected from a woman in her 50s who had recovered from COVID-19. The chain couples TRBV2 to TRBJ1-1; D not certain. DNA for the CDR3: TGTGCCAGCAGCTCGCGAAGCCTACGAAAACCTGAAGCTTTCTTT. It encodes CASSSRSLRKPEAFF.